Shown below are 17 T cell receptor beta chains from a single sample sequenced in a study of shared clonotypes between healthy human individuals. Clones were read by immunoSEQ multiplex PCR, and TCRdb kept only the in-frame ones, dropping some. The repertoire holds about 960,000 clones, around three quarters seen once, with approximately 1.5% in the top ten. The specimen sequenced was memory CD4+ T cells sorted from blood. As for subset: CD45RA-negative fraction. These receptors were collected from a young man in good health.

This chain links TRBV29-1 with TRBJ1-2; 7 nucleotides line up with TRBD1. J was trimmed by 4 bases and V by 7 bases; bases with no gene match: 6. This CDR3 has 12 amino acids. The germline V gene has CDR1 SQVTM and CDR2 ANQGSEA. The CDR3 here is CSASGTVYGYTF. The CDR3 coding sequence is TGCAGCGCCTCCGGGACAGTCTATGGCTACACCTTC.

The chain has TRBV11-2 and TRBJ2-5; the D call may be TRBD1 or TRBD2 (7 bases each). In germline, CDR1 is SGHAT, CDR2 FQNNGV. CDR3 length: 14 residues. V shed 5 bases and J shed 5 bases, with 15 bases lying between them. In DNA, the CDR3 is TGTGCCAGCAGCGTAAACAGGGGAGGGGAGACCCAGTACTTC. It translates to CASSVNRGGETQYF.

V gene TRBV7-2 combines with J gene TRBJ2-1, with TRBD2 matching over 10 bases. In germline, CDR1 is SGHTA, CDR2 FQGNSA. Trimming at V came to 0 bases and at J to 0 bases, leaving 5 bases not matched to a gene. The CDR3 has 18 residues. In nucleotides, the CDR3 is TGTGCCAGCAGCTTAGCTCTAGCGGGGGCCAGCTCCTACAATGAGCAGTTCTTC. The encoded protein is CASSLALAGASSYNEQFF.

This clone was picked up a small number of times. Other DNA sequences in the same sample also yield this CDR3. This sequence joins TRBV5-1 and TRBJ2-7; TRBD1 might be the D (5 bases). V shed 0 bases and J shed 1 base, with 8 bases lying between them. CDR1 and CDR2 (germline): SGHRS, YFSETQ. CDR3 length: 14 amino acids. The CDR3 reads CASSLVGASYEQYF. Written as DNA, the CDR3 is TGCGCCAGCAGCTTGGTAGGGGCTTCCTACGAGCAGTACTTC.

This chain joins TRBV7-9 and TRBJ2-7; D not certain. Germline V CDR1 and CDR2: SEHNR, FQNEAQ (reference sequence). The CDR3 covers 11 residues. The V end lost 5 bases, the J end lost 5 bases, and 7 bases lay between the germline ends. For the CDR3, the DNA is TGTGCCAGCAGCCCCCAGAACGAGCAGTACTTC. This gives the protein CASSPQNEQYF.

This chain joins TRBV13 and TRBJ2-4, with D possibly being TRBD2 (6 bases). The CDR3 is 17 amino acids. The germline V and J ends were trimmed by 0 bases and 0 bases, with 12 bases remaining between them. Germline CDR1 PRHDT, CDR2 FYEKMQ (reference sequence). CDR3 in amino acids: CASSLGGLTLAKNIQYF. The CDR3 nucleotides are TGTGCCAGCAGCTTAGGAGGACTAACTTTAGCCAAAAACATTCAGTACTTC.

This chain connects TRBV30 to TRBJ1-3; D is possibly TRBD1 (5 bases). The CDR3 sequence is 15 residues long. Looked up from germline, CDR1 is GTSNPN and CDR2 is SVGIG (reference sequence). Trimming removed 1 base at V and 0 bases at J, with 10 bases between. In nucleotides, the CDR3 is TGTGCCTGGAGTGGCGGGGCAAACTCTGGAAACACCATATATTTT. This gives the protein CAWSGGANSGNTIYF.

The CDR3 nucleotides are TGTGCCAGCAGTTTATTGGAGGGCCTAGGAGATGAGCAGTTCTTC. Its translation is CASSLLEGLGDEQFF. V is TRBV28 and J is TRBJ2-1, with TRBD2 as a possible D gene (6 bases). The CDR3 covers 15 residues. Between the trimmed V and J ends, which lost 1 base and 8 bases, there was a span of 15 bases. Germline CDR1 MDHEN, CDR2 SYDVKM.

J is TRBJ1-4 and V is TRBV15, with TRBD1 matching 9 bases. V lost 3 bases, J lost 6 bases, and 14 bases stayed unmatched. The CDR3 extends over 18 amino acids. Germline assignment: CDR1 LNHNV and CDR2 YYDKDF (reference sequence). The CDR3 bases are TGTGCCACCAGCAGCAGGGGGAAAGGCCGGGACAGGGATGAAAAACTGTTTTTT. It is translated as CATSSRGKGRDRDEKLFF. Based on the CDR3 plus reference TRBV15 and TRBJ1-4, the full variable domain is DAMVIQNPRYQVTQFGKPVTLSCSQTLNHNVMYWYQQKSSQAPKLLFHYYDKDFNNEADTPDNFQSRRPNTSFCFLDIRSPGLGDTAMYLCATSSRGKGRDRDEKLFFGSGTQLSVL.

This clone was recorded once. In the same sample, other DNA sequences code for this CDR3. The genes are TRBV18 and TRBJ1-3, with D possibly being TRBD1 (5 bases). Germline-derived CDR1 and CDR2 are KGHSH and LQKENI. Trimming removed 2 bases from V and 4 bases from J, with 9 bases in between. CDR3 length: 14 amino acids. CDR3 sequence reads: CASSPGGSGNTIYF. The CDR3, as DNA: TGTGCCAGCTCACCAGGGGGTTCCGGAAACACCATATATTTT.

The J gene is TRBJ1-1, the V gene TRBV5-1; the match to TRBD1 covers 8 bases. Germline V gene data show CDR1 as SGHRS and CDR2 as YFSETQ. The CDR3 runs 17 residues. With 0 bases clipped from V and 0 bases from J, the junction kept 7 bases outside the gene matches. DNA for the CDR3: TGCGCCAGCAGCTTGGGGGCAGGGGGCTTCATGAACACTGAAGCTTTCTTT. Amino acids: CASSLGAGGFMNTEAFF.

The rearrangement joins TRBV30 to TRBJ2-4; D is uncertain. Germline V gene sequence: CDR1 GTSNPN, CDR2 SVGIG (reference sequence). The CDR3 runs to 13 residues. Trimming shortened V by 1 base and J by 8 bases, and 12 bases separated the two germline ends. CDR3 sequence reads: CAWSDSSIYIQYF. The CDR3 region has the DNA TGTGCCTGGAGTGACTCCTCCATATACATTCAGTACTTC.

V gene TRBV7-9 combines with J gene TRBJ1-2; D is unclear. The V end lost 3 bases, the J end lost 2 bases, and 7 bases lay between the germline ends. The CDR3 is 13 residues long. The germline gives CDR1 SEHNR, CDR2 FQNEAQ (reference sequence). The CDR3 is CASSLGLNYGYTF. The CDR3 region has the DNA TGTGCCAGCAGCTTGGGCCTAAACTATGGCTACACCTTC. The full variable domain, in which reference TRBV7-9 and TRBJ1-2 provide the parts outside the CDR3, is DTGVSQNPRHKITKRGQNVTFRCDPISEHNRLYWYRQTLGQGPEFLTYFQNEAQLEKSRLLSDRFSAERPKGSFSTLEIQRTEQGDSAMYLCASSLGLNYGYTFGSGTRLTVV.

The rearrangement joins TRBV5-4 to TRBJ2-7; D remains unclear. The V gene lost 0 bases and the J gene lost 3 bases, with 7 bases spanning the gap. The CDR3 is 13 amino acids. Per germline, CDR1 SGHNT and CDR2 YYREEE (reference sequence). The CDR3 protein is CASSLGAVYEQYF. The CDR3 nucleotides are TGTGCCAGCAGCTTGGGGGCCGTCTACGAGCAGTACTTC. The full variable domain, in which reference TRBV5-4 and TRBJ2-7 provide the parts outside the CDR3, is ETGVTQSPTHLIKTRGQQVTLRCSSQSGHNTVSWYQQALGQGPQFIFQYYREEENGRGNFPPRFSGLQFPNYSSELNVNALELDDSALYLCASSLGAVYEQYFGPGTRLTVT.

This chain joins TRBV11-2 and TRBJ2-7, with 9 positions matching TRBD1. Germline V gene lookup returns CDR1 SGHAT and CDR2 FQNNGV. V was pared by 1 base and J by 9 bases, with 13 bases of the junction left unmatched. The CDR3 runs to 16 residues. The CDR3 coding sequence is TGTGCCAGCAGCTTAGCCCCCGGGACAGGGACTAATAGGCAGTACTTC. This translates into CASSLAPGTGTNRQYF.

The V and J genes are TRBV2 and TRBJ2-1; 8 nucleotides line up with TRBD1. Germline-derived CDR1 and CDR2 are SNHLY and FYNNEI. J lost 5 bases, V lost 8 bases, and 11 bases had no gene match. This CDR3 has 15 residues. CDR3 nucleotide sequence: TGTGCCAGCGAGGTCGACAGGGGATTTAACAATGAGCAGTTCTTC. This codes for CASEVDRGFNNEQFF.

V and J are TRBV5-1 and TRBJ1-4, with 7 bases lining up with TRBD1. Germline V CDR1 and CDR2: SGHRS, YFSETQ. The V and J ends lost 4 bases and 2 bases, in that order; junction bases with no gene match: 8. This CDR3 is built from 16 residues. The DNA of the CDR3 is TGCGCCAGCAGCCCCGGAGCACAGGGGACTAATGAAAAACTGTTTTTT. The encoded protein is CASSPGAQGTNEKLFF.